A selection of T cell receptor beta chains follows, all from one sample in a study of blood T cells in healthy people across ages. Each CDR3 protein is one row after TCRdb ran MiXCR on the 5' RACE reads. The sample contains 800,000 or so distinct CDR3 sequences, around 45% of which appear only once. The sequencing input was blood. The receptors stem from an elderly man in good health. The CDR3 runs from the conserved cysteine through the conserved F or W. A D gene is named only where the DNA matches it firmly. The size field is filled for only some rows; it gives once, few, many or a size class.

V gene	D gene	clone size	J gene	CDR3 protein	CDR3 DNA
TRBV12-3/TRBV12-4	TRBD2	-	TRBJ2-1	CASSFSSAGGHEQFF	TGTGCCAGCAGTTTTAGCTCGGCGGGGGGGCATGAGCAGTTCTTC
TRBV7-9	-	few	TRBJ2-7	CASSFRTESYEQYF	TGTGCCAGCAGCTTTCGGACTGAATCCTACGAGCAGTACTTC
TRBV10-3	-	once	TRBJ2-7	CAITEGAGAPYEQYF	TGTGCCATCACCGAAGGGGCAGGGGCCCCCTACGAGCAGTACTTC
TRBV11-2	TRBD2	-	TRBJ2-7	CASTLAGVYEQYF	TGTGCCAGCACACTAGCGGGAGTTTACGAGCAGTACTTC
TRBV7-2	TRBD1	-	TRBJ2-3	CASSPQGLETDTQYF	TGTGCCAGCAGCCCACAGGGGCTGGAGACAGATACGCAGTATTTT
TRBV5-4	-	-	TRBJ1-1	CASSTDGGMNTEAFF	TGTGCCAGCAGCACTGATGGGGGTATGAACACTGAAGCTTTCTTT
TRBV6-5	TRBD1	-	TRBJ2-7	CASSRTGAFLSYEQYF	TGTGCCAGCTCTAGGACAGGGGCATTTCTTTCCTACGAGCAGTACTTC
TRBV21-1	-	few	TRBJ2-7	CASTRRWGYEQYF	TGTGCCAGCACCCGAAGATGGGGATACGAGCAGTACTTC
TRBV20-1	TRBD2	once	TRBJ2-1	CSARDFLLAGAVEQFF	TGCAGTGCTAGAGATTTTTTACTAGCGGGAGCCGTTGAACAGTTCTTC
TRBV12-3/TRBV12-4	-	few	TRBJ2-7	CASSLPEVAYEQYF	TGTGCCAGCAGTTTACCGGAAGTCGCCTACGAGCAGTACTTC
TRBV20-1	-	few	TRBJ2-1	CSARPLEEQFF	TGCAGTGCTAGGCCCCTTGAGGAGCAGTTCTTC
TRBV24-1	-	many	TRBJ1-1	CATSDPSGNHGAFF	TGTGCCACCAGTGATCCAAGCGGTAACCACGGAGCTTTCTTT
TRBV24-1	-	few	TRBJ1-2	CATSDVGGSAGYTF	TGTGCCACCAGTGATGTTGGGGGCTCGGCTGGCTACACCTTC
TRBV24-1	-	few	TRBJ2-1	CATSVSVTFKRNEQFF	TGTGCCACCAGTGTGTCGGTCACCTTCAAGCGGAATGAGCAGTTCTTC
TRBV4-3	-	-	TRBJ1-2	CASSQDGGRIGVAGYTF	TGCGCCAGCAGCCAAGATGGCGGCCGGATCGGGGTCGCTGGCTACACCTTC
TRBV7-3	TRBD1	-	TRBJ1-6	CASSRDRGLSPLHF	TGTGCCAGCAGCCGAGACAGGGGCCTTTCACCCCTCCACTTT
TRBV7-2	-	-	TRBJ2-3	CASSLGRVGSMADTQYF	TGTGCCAGCAGCTTAGGGAGGGTAGGGTCGATGGCAGATACGCAGTATTTT